This entry lists 18 T cell receptor beta chains sequenced from one sample in a study of T cell responses to AZD1222 COVID-19 vaccine. Profiling relied on immunoSEQ multiplex PCR, and the TCRdb table lists in-frame clones only, not all of them. The sample contains under 150,000 clones, 85% to 95% of which appear only once. The source was peripheral blood, collected on day 0 of AZD1222 vaccination. These TCRs come from an adult in good health.

The chain combines TRBV7-3 with TRBJ2-7, with D possibly matching TRBD2 (5 bases). CDR3 size: 13 residues. V lost 5 bases and J lost 2, with 10 bases in between. CDR1 and CDR2 (germline): SGHTA, FQGTGA. The chain's CDR3 is CASSHGVPYEQYF. The DNA of the CDR3 is TGTGCCAGCAGCCACGGGGTTCCCTACGAGCAGTACTTC.

This clone is a singleton in its sample. This chain joins TRBV19 and TRBJ2-1; weak D call: TRBD2 (6 bases). The germline gives CDR1 LNHDA, CDR2 SQIVND (reference sequence). The CDR3 covers 17 residues. V was trimmed by 3 bases and J by 1 base, leaving 16 bases between them. In DNA, the CDR3 is TGTGCCAGTAGTATCCTCGCCGGACGGGAGTCCTACAATGAGCAGTTCTTC. Amino acids: CASSILAGRESYNEQFF.

V usage is TRBV19 and J usage is TRBJ1-1, with D maybe TRBD1 (6 bases). CDR3 length equals 14 residues. V was cut by 3 bases and J by 7 bases, with 15 bases left in between. Germline V lookup: CDR1 LNHDA, CDR2 SQIVND (reference sequence). The CDR3 DNA reads as TGTGCCAGTAGTATGATTTGGGGGGCAGATGAAGCTTTCTTT. Protein product: CASSMIWGADEAFF.

The rearrangement uses TRBV6-5 and TRBJ1-5; unclear D gene. Germline V gene lookup returns CDR1 MNHEY and CDR2 SVGAGI. Trimming stripped 6 bases from V and 0 bases from J, with 9 bases between. The CDR3 sequence is 14 residues long. The CDR3 sequence: CASSDGYSNQPQHF. CDR3 nucleotide sequence: TGTGCCAGCAGCGACGGTTATAGCAATCAGCCCCAGCATTTT.

This chain uses TRBV19 with TRBJ2-2; the D gene is possibly TRBD1 (6 bases). Germline values: CDR1 LNHDA, CDR2 SQIVND (reference sequence). CDR3 size: 14 residues. V was pared by 3 bases and J by 8 bases, with 13 bases between. The CDR3 sequence is CASSIGTPRGELFF. CDR3 nucleotides: TGTGCCAGTAGTATCGGGACACCCAGGGGGGAGCTGTTTTTT. Full variable domain (outside the CDR3, taken from reference TRBV19 and TRBJ2-2): DGGITQSPKYLFRKEGQNVTLSCEQNLNHDAMYWYRQDPGQGLRLIYYSQIVNDFQKGDIAEGYSVSREKKESFPLTVTSAQKNPTAFYLCASSIGTPRGELFFGEGSRLTVL.

As regards this clone: Other DNA sequences in the sample encode the same CDR3. The chain recombines TRBV5-4 with TRBJ2-7; D gene ambiguous. CDR3 length equals 11 residues. V lost 0 bases to trimming and J lost 4 bases, with 2 bases between them. Germline V gene data show CDR1 as SGHNT and CDR2 as YYREEE (reference sequence). CDR3 amino acids: CASSLGYEQYF. DNA of the CDR3: TGTGCCAGCAGCTTGGGGTACGAGCAGTACTTC.

The rearrangement uses TRBV29-1 and TRBJ1-3; D is undetermined. This CDR3 is 14 amino acids long. The ends were cut back, 7 bases at V and 0 bases at J, with 13 bases in the middle. Germline CDR1 is SQVTM and CDR2 is ANQGSEA. CDR3 loop: CSALGQVSGNTIYF. The CDR3, as DNA: TGCAGCGCCCTCGGCCAAGTCTCTGGAAACACCATATATTTT.

A note on this clone: Other nucleotide sequences in the sample specify the same CDR3. CDR3 nucleotides: TGTGCCAGCAGCCTAGGGGTTTACGAGCAGTACTTC. Encoded protein: CASSLGVYEQYF. The genes are TRBV5-5 and TRBJ2-7; tentatively, D is TRBD1 (5 bases). Germline-derived CDR1 and CDR2 are SGHKS and YYEKEE (reference sequence). With 4 bases removed from V and 4 bases from J, the gap between germline ends came to 9 bases. The CDR3 totals 12 residues.

The chain has TRBV5-1 and TRBJ1-2, with 7 bases identical to TRBD1. Unmatched junction bases numbered 5, after V lost 2 bases and J lost 4 bases. This CDR3 has 14 residues. Germline assignment: CDR1 SGHRS and CDR2 YFSETQ. This CDR3 reads CASSLQGPAYGYTF. CDR3 DNA sequence: TGCGCCAGCAGCTTACAGGGGCCCGCCTATGGCTACACCTTC.

The rearrangement joins TRBV9 to TRBJ1-2; tentatively, D is TRBD1 (6 bases). With 4 bases removed from V and 6 bases from J, the gap between germline ends came to 10 bases. Germline CDR1 reads SGDLS; CDR2 reads YYNGEE. CDR3 length equals 12 residues. CDR3 residues: CASSSRGNGYTF. Here the CDR3 DNA reads TGTGCCAGCAGCTCGAGGGGGAATGGCTACACCTTC.

This chain links TRBV7-8 with TRBJ2-7; TRBD1 might be the D (6 bases). Germline CDR1 and CDR2: SGHVS and FQNEAQ. CDR3 length: 13 residues. V gave up 8 bases and J gave up 4 bases, with 15 bases separating them. The CDR3 coding sequence is TGTGCCAGCGCGGTTGCAGGGACATACGAGCAGTACTTC. Translation: CASAVAGTYEQYF.

This sequence joins TRBV28 and TRBJ1-2; possibly TRBD1 for D (5 bases). This CDR3 contains 14 residues. Per germline, CDR1 MDHEN and CDR2 SYDVKM. V lost 3 bases, J lost 7 bases, and 15 bases lay in between. The CDR3 loop reads CASSLPGGVGGYTF. DNA of the CDR3: TGTGCCAGCAGTTTGCCAGGAGGGGTGGGTGGCTACACCTTC.

In nucleotides, the CDR3 is TGTGCTAGTGGTTTGAAGACCTGGAATGAGCAGTTCTTC. Protein sequence: CASGLKTWNEQFF. The chain carries TRBV12-5 and TRBJ2-1; D uncertain. The CDR3 loop spans 13 amino acids. V was trimmed by 2 bases and J by 7 bases, leaving 9 bases between them. Per germline, CDR1 LGHNT and CDR2 FRNRAP.

V usage is TRBV24-1 and J usage is TRBJ1-5; D is perhaps TRBD1 (5 bases). The germline gives CDR1 KGHDR, CDR2 SFDVKD. The CDR3 length is 12 residues. The germline V and J ends were trimmed by 3 bases and 7 bases, with 6 bases remaining between them. In DNA form, the CDR3 reads TGTGCCACCAGTGATGGGGGGCAGCCCCAGCATTTT. Translating gives CATSDGGQPQHF.

This chain uses TRBV2 with TRBJ2-2, with 7 bases that match TRBD1. The germline CDR1 and CDR2 sequences are SNHLY and FYNNEI. V lost 2 bases to trimming and J lost 6 bases; unmatched junction nucleotides: 9. The CDR3 sequence is 16 residues long. The CDR3 DNA reads TGTGCCAGCAGTGAATTACGGCAGGGGGTATCCGGGGAGCTGTTTTTT. This gives the protein CASSELRQGVSGELFF.

This clone was seen just once. The rearrangement links TRBV7-2 to TRBJ1-3, with D uncertain. Looked up from germline, CDR1 is SGHTA and CDR2 is FQGNSA. Trimming left V 4 bases short and J 2 bases short, with 9 bases between. The CDR3 consists of 14 residues. CDR3: CASSSTRTGNTIYF. CDR3 sequence (DNA): TGTGCCAGCAGCTCCACCCGTACTGGAAACACCATATATTTT.

To note about this clone: The sample has other DNA sequences that encode this CDR3 too. The V call is TRBV7-2, the J call TRBJ2-2; TRBD2 matches 10 bases. The CDR3 is made up of 16 amino acids. Per the germline V gene, CDR1 is SGHTA and CDR2 is FQGNSA. After removal of 3 bases from V and 6 bases from J, the junction contained 7 bases not matched to a gene. This CDR3 reads CASSFASGGLSGELFF. CDR3 sequence (DNA): TGTGCCAGCAGCTTCGCTAGCGGGGGTTTATCCGGGGAGCTGTTTTTT.

This rearrangement joins TRBV4-1 to TRBJ2-1, with D tentatively TRBD2 (5 bases). The V end lost 2 bases, the J end lost 9 bases, and 14 bases lay between the germline ends. CDR1 is MGHRA, CDR2 YSYEKL, per germline. This CDR3 has 14 residues. Here the CDR3 DNA reads TGCGCCAGCAGCCAAAGGACCGACCGGGGTGAGCAGTTCTTC. Protein sequence: CASSQRTDRGEQFF.